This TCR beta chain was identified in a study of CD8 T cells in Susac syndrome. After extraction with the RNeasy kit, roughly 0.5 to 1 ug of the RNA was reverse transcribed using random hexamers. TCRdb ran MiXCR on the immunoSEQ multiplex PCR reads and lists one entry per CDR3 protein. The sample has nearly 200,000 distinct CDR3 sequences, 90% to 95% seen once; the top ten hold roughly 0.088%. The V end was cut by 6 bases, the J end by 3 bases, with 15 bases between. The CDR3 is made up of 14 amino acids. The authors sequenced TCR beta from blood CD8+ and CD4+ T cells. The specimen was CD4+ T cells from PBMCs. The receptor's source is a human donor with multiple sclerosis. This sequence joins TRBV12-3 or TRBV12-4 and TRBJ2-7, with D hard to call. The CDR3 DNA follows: TGTGCCAGCAGCTCCCATGGTGGGAACTACGAGCAGTACTTC. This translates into CASSSHGGNYEQYF.